This TCR beta chain was documented in a study of T cells in localized non-small cell lung cancer. Looked up from germline, CDR1 is SGHAT and CDR2 is FQNNGV. V was cut by 1 base and J by 4 bases, with 6 bases left in between. The CDR3 totals 13 residues. Produced via immunoSEQ multiplex PCR; TCRdb's table is partial and in-frame only. Here the sample spans about 32,000 clones, nearly 90% being singletons. This TCR derives from a woman aged 35-70 years with stage III lung adenocarcinoma. Sample: peripheral blood mononuclear cells, taken before any cancer treatment. This chain links TRBV11-2 with TRBJ2-3; D is undetermined. The CDR3, as DNA: TGTGCCAGCAGCTTAGGTCTCGCAGATACGCAGTATTTT. Amino acids: CASSLGLADTQYF.